This T cell receptor (beta chain) was identified in a study of blood T cells in healthy people across ages. Broader study findings: Because sorting was not performed, PBMCs prevented conclusive naive versus antigen-experienced comparison.

Through a sample-barcoded 5' primer and a J-beta primer mix, a second PCR was run for about 7 to 12 cycles. One entry per CDR3 protein, called by TCRdb with MiXCR from the 5' RACE reads. Here the sample spans some 730,000 distinct CDR3 sequences, approximately 21% being singletons. V trimming: 7 bases; J trimming: 1 base; junction bases outside the gene matches: 5. Per the germline V gene, CDR1 is ENHRY and CDR2 is SYGVKD. The CDR3 loop spans 15 amino acids. Every sample gave at least 5.5 micrograms of total RNA when it was extracted. This clonotype turned up a few times. What it binds is not known. This TCR derives from an older man in good health. Material: blood. J is TRBJ2-7 and V is TRBV10-3, with 12 bases matching TRBD1. The CDR3 coding sequence is TGTGCCATCATGCCGGGACAGGGGGCATCCTACGAGCAGTACTTC. This codes for CAIMPGQGASYEQYF.